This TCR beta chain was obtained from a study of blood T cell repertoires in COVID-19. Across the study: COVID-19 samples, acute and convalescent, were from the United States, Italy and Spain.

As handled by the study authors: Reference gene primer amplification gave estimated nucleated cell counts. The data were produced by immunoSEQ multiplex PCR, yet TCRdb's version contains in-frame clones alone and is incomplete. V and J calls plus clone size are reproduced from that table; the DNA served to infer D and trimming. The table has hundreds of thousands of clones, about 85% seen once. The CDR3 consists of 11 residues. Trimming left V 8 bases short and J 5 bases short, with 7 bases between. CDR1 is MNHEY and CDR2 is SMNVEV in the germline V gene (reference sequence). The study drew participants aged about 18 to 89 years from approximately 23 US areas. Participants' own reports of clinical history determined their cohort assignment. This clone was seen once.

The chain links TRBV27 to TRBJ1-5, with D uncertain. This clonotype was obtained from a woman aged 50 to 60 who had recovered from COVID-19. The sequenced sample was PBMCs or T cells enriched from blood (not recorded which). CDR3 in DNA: TGTGCCAGCGGGCCCTATCAGCCCCAGCATTTT. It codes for CASGPYQPQHF.